The next 18 T cell receptor beta chains were all read from a single sample in a study of T-cell memory formation after mild COVID-19. From the 5' RACE reads, TCRdb called clonotypes with MiXCR, one entry per CDR3 protein. The sample lists some 120,000 distinct CDR3 sequences, about 16% occurring once. The specimen sequenced was PBMCs or a T cell subset sorted from them (not recorded which). The receptors originated from an adult woman who had mild COVID-19 (a few samples of this study predate the infection). Cell type and time point are not known.

The chain joins TRBV12-3 or TRBV12-4 to TRBJ2-5; 9 nucleotides line up with TRBD1. Trimming removed 8 bases from V and 5 bases from J; junction bases left unmatched: 9. The CDR3 spans 14 residues. The CDR3 loop is CASGYRGLRETQYF. The CDR3 DNA is TGTGCCAGCGGATACAGGGGGCTCCGGGAGACCCAGTACTTC.

V gene TRBV7-3 combines with J gene TRBJ2-3, with D perhaps TRBD1 or TRBD2 (5 bases each). The V end lost 5 bases, the J end lost 0 bases, and 18 bases lay between the germline ends. CDR1 SGHTA and CDR2 FQGTGA come from the germline V gene. This CDR3 is built from 17 residues. CDR3 in amino acids: CASSKSRWGGSTDTQYF. The CDR3 nucleotides are TGTGCCAGCAGCAAGAGTCGGTGGGGCGGGAGCACAGATACGCAGTATTTT.

Only a few counts were recorded for this clonotype. The rearrangement joins TRBV7-8 to TRBJ2-3; D remains ambiguous. V was shortened by 2 bases and J by 1 base, with 10 bases between the two germline ends. CDR3 length equals 15 residues. Per the germline V gene, CDR1 is SGHVS and CDR2 is FQNEAQ. The CDR3 DNA reads as TGTGCCAGCAGCTTATTTCGGACCGGCACAGATACGCAGTATTTT. This codes for CASSLFRTGTDTQYF.

The CDR3 spells CASSPREGGGGYTF. CDR3 nucleotides: TGTGCCAGCTCCCCTAGGGAGGGGGGAGGGGGCTACACCTTC. The gene calls are TRBV6-5 and TRBJ1-2; D possibly corresponds to TRBD1 (6 bases). The CDR3 spans 14 residues. Deletions cut 8 bases from V and 8 bases from J, with 21 bases between. The V gene's germline CDR1 is MNHEY and CDR2 SVGAGI.

The chain carries TRBV5-1 and TRBJ2-1; 11 bases fit TRBD1. This CDR3 is 15 amino acids long. The junction had 7 bases not matched to a gene; V was cut back by 3 bases and J by 8 bases. Germline V gives CDR1 SGHRS, CDR2 YFSETQ. The CDR3 spells CASSYGQGASDEQFF. CDR3 bases: TGCGCCAGCAGCTACGGACAGGGGGCGTCAGATGAGCAGTTCTTC. Full variable domain (outside the CDR3, taken from reference TRBV5-1 and TRBJ2-1): KAGVTQTPRYLIKTRGQQVTLSCSPISGHRSVSWYQQTPGQGLQFLFEYFSETQRNKGNFPGRFSGRQFSNSRSEMNVSTLELGDSALYLCASSYGQGASDEQFFGPGTRLTVL.

This clonotype was observed a few times. The chain joins TRBV11-2 to TRBJ2-2; D not resolved. V dropped 2 bases and J dropped 0 bases, with 7 bases sitting between them. This CDR3 comprises 15 residues. Germline lookup yields CDR1 SGHAT and CDR2 FQNNGV. CDR3 DNA: TGTGCCAGCAGCTTACGGCTCACGAACACCGGGGAGCTGTTTTTT. Its protein product is CASSLRLTNTGELFF.

This chain joins TRBV12-3 or TRBV12-4 and TRBJ1-1; TRBD1 matches 7 bases. V lost 6 bases and J lost 8; bases outside the gene matches: 6. CDR3 length equals 12 residues. Here the CDR3 DNA reads TGTGCCAGCAGACCCTGGACAGGCGAAGCTTTCTTT. It codes for CASRPWTGEAFF.

This clonotype was seen a few times. The chain employs TRBV5-1 and TRBJ2-1; TRBD2 matches 12 bases. Per the germline V gene, CDR1 is SGHRS and CDR2 is YFSETQ. This CDR3 comprises 13 residues. The V gene end was trimmed by 9 bases and the J gene end by 7 bases; junction bases not matched to a gene: 5. The CDR3 bases are TGCGCCACTAGCGGGGGGGCCGGGAATGAGCAGTTCTTC. Translated: CATSGGAGNEQFF. Full variable domain (rest looked up from reference TRBV5-1 and TRBJ2-1): KAGVTQTPRYLIKTRGQQVTLSCSPISGHRSVSWYQQTPGQGLQFLFEYFSETQRNKGNFPGRFSGRQFSNSRSEMNVSTLELGDSALYLCATSGGAGNEQFFGPGTRLTVL.

The rearrangement links TRBV27 to TRBJ1-2; 9 nucleotides agree with TRBD1. The CDR3 is made up of 16 amino acids. CDR1 is MNHEY and CDR2 is SMNVEV in the germline V gene (reference sequence). J lost 4 bases, V lost 5 bases, and 11 bases had no gene match. The CDR3 bases are TGTGCCAGCAGTCTCACTCCCGGGACAGGGCCCTATGGCTACACCTTC. Translating gives CASSLTPGTGPYGYTF.

V usage is TRBV24-1 and J usage is TRBJ1-1; no reliable D call. CDR3 length equals 13 residues. Germline V lookup: CDR1 KGHDR, CDR2 SFDVKD. V gave up 1 base and J gave up 4 bases, with 6 bases separating them. As DNA, the CDR3 is TGTGCCACCAGTGATTTTCGAGGCACTGAAGCTTTCTTT. This translates into CATSDFRGTEAFF.

CDR3 DNA sequence: TGCAGCGTTGAAGTTTTAGGAACTCAGTATTTT. Its translation: CSVEVLGTQYF. This sequence joins TRBV29-1 and TRBJ2-3; D gene unclear. In germline, CDR1 is SQVTM, CDR2 ANQGSEA. The CDR3 has 11 residues. Trimming stripped 1 base from V and 12 bases from J, with 11 bases between.

The rearrangement links TRBV21-1 to TRBJ1-6. TRBV21-1 is flagged as a pseudogene. This CDR3 has 14 amino acids. The CDR3 is CASSKAKRSPKAHF. CDR3 DNA sequence: TGTGCCAGCAGCAAAGCAAAAAGGTCACCTAAAGCCCACTTT.

The sample holds many counts of this clonotype. The chain carries TRBV18 and TRBJ2-5, with 8 bases that match TRBD2. Germline CDR1 is KGHSH and CDR2 is LQKENI. With 3 bases clipped from V and 5 bases from J, the junction kept 11 bases outside the gene matches. This CDR3 contains 16 residues. The CDR3 sequence is CASSPVGGAGLETQYF. CDR3 coding DNA: TGTGCCAGCTCACCTGTCGGGGGGGCCGGTTTGGAGACCCAGTACTTC.

Only a few counts were recorded for this clonotype. Here the CDR3 reads CASSLELPGGHGYTF. The CDR3 bases are TGCGCCAGCAGCTTGGAGCTCCCGGGAGGCCATGGCTACACCTTC. The V and J genes are TRBV5-1 and TRBJ1-2; the D is unclear. CDR3 length: 15 residues. CDR1 SGHRS and CDR2 YFSETQ come from the germline V gene. Trimming took off 0 bases at V and 6 bases at J, with 15 bases between the two ends. The full variable domain, rest sourced from reference TRBV5-1 and TRBJ1-2, is KAGVTQTPRYLIKTRGQQVTLSCSPISGHRSVSWYQQTPGQGLQFLFEYFSETQRNKGNFPGRFSGRQFSNSRSEMNVSTLELGDSALYLCASSLELPGGHGYTFGSGTRLTVV.

This clonotype was seen only a few times. The chain recombines TRBV7-2 with TRBJ2-1; 9 bases agree with TRBD2. Germline-derived CDR1 and CDR2 are SGHTA and FQGNSA. The CDR3 loop spans 15 amino acids. The V and J ends lost 5 bases and 3 bases, in that order; junction bases with no gene match: 5. In nucleotides, the CDR3 is TGTGCCAGCAGCGGCGGGAGGGCCGTCTACAATGAGCAGTTCTTC. Translation gives CASSGGRAVYNEQFF.

This clonotype was detected only a few times. V and J are TRBV20-1 and TRBJ2-1; TRBD2 agrees at 9 bases. Germline V gene sequence: CDR1 DFQATT, CDR2 SNEGSKA (reference sequence). The ends lost 0 bases at V and 16 bases at J; junction bases unmatched: 10. This CDR3 comprises 13 residues. The CDR3, as DNA: TGCAGTGCTAGAGATGTTAGCGGGACTAGCAATTTCTTC. Protein sequence: CSARDVSGTSNFF.

J is TRBJ2-7 and V is TRBV7-9; D unclear. Per the germline V gene, CDR1 is SEHNR and CDR2 is FQNEAQ (reference sequence). There are 12 residues in the CDR3. Trimming shortened V by 3 bases and J by 3 bases, and 6 bases separated the two germline ends. The DNA of the CDR3 is TGTGCCAGCAGCTTTAGCTTCTACGAGCAGTACTTC. Encoded protein: CASSFSFYEQYF.

The V call is TRBV6-6, the J call TRBJ2-1, with 10 bases matching TRBD2. V was clipped by 3 bases and J by 4 bases; unmatched bases: 0. The length of the CDR3 is 14 residues. Germline V gene sequence: CDR1 MNHNY, CDR2 SVGAGI (reference sequence). The CDR3 region has the DNA TGTGCCAGCAGTTATAGCGGGGGGTACAATGAGCAGTTCTTC. Translation: CASSYSGGYNEQFF.